This TCR beta chain originates from a study of blood T cell repertoires in COVID-19. As for the study in general: Acute and convalescent COVID-19 samples came from the United States, Italy and Spain. From T cells, B-cell-depleted T cells, or PBMCs came the material, which was cDNA or gDNA.

CDR1 and CDR2 (germline): LGHNA, YNFKEQ. The CDR3 runs 17 residues. Germline trimming cut 4 bases from V and 7 bases from J; bases unmatched to any gene: 10. This clone appeared a few times. Profiled with immunoSEQ multiplex PCR; TCRdb holds only in-frame clones, not every one. The sample includes around 200,000 clones, around 86% of them seen just once. The chain combines TRBV4-2 with TRBJ1-6; 10 nucleotides agree with TRBD1. The source of this sequence is a human donor in a cohort sampled during active COVID-19. Sequenced material: peripheral blood. The CDR3 protein is CASSPGQGNVLNSPLHF. DNA for the CDR3: TGTGCCAGCAGCCCGGGACAGGGGAACGTGCTAAATTCACCCCTCCACTTT.